This T cell receptor (beta chain) appears in the sequencing data of a study of CD8+ T cells in alopecia areata. V was clipped by 6 bases and J by 5 bases, with 10 bases between them. Germline CDR1 reads SQVTM; CDR2 reads ANQGSEA. This CDR3 spans 11 amino acids. Both CD4+ and CD8+ T cells were separated by sorting PBMCs. A note on this clone: Its specificity is unknown.

Following RNA extraction, reverse transcription yielded cDNA that acted as the sequencing template. Method: immunoSEQ multiplex PCR; TCRdb's copy keeps in-frame clones and lacks some. The sample lists around 150,000 clones, approximately 65% occurring once. General study results and limits: In lesional scalp, particularly from alopecia totalis/universalis, clonality was higher than in normal scalp. Sharing of TCR sequences between patients (possibly for HLA-related reasons) was less clear than in mice.

The rearrangement uses TRBV29-1 and TRBJ1-2; D remains ambiguous. Input material: CD8+ T cells sorted from blood. The TCR sequence derives from a human donor in good health. This CDR3 is CSVPEFYGYTF. The CDR3 DNA reads as TGCAGCGTCCCCGAGTTTTATGGCTACACCTTC.